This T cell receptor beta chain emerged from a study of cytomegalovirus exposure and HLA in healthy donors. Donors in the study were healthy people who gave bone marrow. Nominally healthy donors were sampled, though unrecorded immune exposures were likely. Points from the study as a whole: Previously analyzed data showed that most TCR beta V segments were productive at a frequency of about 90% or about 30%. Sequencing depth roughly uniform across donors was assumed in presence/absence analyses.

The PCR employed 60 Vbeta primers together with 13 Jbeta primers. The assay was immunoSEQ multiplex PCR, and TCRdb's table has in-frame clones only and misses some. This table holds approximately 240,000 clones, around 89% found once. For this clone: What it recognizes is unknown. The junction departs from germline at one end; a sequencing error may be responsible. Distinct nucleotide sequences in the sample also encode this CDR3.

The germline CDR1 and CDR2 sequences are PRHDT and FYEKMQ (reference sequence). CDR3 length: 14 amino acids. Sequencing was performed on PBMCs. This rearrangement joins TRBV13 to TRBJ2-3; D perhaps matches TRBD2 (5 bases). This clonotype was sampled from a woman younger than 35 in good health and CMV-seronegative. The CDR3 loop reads CASSPYGGTDTQYF. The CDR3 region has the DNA TGCGCCAGCAGCCCATACGGGGGCACAGATACGCAGTATTTT.